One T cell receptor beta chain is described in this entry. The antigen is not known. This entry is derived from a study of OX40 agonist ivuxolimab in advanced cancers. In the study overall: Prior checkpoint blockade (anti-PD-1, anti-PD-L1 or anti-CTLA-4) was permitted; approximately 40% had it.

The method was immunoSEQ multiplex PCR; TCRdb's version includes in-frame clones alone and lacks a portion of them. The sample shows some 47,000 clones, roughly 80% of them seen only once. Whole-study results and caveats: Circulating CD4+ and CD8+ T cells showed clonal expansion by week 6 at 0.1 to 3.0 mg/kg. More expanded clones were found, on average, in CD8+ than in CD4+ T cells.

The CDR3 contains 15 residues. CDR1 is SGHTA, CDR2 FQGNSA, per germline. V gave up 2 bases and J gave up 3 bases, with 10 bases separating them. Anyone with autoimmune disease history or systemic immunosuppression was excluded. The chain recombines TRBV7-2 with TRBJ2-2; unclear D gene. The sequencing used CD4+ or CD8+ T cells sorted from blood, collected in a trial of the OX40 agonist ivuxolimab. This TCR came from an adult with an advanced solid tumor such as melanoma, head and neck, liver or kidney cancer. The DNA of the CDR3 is TGTGCCAGCAGCTTAACCCCGGGTGACACCGGGGAGCTGTTTTTT. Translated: CASSLTPGDTGELFF.